This T cell receptor (beta chain) was observed in a study of a mutant IDH1 vaccine in newly diagnosed glioma. At the level of the study: There were roughly 60% males and approximately 38% females among treated patients, whose mean age was 40.4 years. Pretreatment consisted of radiotherapy, temozolomide, or both, with most receiving both. Study findings and constraints: 85% to 95% of patients showed vaccine-induced immune responses across multiple MHC alleles.

This sample's time point: baseline, week 1 (first vaccination visit). Treatment given: pre-vaccination baseline after standard-of-care therapy. Turning to this clone: Its antigen is still unknown.

The method was immunoSEQ multiplex PCR; TCRdb's version includes in-frame clones alone and lacks a portion of them. Of 75,000 to 100,000 clones in the sample, roughly four fifths were seen once. The CDR3 sequence is 13 residues long. Germline values: CDR1 MNHEY, CDR2 SMNVEV (reference sequence). Trimming removed 4 bases from V and 3 bases from J, with 8 bases in between. This rearrangement joins TRBV27 to TRBJ2-3, with no clear D. This TCR was recovered from a middle-aged man with glioma. Some clones in this sample may be carry-over from other donors' samples. The material was PBMCs, obtained from a glioma patient treated with radiotherapy, temozolomide or both. CDR3 coding DNA: TGTGCCAGCAGTTCCGTTTTAACAGATACGCAGTATTTT. It is translated as CASSSVLTDTQYF.